This T cell receptor beta chain was sequenced in a study of identifying expanded T cells in peripheral blood. Study-level points and caveats: Two-week clone count variance significantly increased as total template count grew. Technical replicates showed around 1.2 changed clones; two weeks roughly 16; four weeks 19.

The CDR3 is 14 amino acids. In germline, CDR1 is LGHNA, CDR2 YNFKEQ. V gave up 4 bases and J gave up 6 bases; unmatched junction bases: 3. The assay was immunoSEQ multiplex PCR, and TCRdb's table has in-frame clones only and misses some. Altogether approximately 85,000 clones are present, more than 75% being singletons, with the ten largest covering under 20%. This clone was seen just once. The antigen remains undetermined. No infections or other immune events were documented during collection. The TCR was taken from a person aged 18 to 75 in good health. The sample consisted of blood. This rearrangement joins TRBV4-2 to TRBJ2-3, with TRBD1 matching over 11 bases. CDR3 nucleotides: TGTGCCAGCAGCCCCGGACAGGGGGCGGATACGCAGTATTTT. It is translated as CASSPGQGADTQYF.